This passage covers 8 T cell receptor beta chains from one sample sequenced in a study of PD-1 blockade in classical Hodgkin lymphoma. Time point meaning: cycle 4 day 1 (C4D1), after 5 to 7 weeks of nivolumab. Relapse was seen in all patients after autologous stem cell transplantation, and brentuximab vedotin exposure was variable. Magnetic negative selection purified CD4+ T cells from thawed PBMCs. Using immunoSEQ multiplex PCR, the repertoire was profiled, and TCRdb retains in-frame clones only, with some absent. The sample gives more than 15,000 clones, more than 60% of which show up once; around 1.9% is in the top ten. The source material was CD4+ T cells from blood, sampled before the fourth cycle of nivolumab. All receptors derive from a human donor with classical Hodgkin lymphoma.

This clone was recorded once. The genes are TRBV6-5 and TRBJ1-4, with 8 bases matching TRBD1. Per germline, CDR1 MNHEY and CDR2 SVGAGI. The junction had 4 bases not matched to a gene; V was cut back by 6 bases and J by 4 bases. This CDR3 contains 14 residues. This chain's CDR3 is CASRQGDLNEKLFF. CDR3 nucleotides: TGTGCCAGCAGACAGGGGGACCTTAATGAAAAACTGTTTTTT.

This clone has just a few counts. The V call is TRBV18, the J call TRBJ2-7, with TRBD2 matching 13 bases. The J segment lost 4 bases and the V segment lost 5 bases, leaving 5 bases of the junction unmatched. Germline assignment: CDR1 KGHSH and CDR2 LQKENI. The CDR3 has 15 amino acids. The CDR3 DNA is TGTGCCAGCTCAGCCGGGACTAGCGGGACTTACGAGCAGTACTTC. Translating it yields CASSAGTSGTYEQYF.

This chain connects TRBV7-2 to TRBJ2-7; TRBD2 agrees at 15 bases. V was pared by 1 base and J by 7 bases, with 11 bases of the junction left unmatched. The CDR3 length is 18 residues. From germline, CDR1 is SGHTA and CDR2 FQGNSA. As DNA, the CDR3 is TGTGCCAGCAGCTTAGAGGGACTAGCGGGAGGCCCGGTGAGGGAGCAGTACTTC. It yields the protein CASSLEGLAGGPVREQYF.

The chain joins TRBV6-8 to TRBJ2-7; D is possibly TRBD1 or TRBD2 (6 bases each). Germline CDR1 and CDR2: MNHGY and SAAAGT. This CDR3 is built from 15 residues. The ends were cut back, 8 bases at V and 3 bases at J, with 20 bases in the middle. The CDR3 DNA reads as TGTGCCAGCCCAAAACAGGGTAATAGCGGCTACGAGCAGTACTTC. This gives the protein CASPKQGNSGYEQYF.

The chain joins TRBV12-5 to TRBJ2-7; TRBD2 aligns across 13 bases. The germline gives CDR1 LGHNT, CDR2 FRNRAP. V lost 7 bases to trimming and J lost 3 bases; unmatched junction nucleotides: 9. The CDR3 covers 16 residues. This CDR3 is CASDSVLAGGLYEQYF. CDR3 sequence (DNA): TGTGCTAGTGACTCTGTACTAGCGGGAGGGCTCTACGAGCAGTACTTC.

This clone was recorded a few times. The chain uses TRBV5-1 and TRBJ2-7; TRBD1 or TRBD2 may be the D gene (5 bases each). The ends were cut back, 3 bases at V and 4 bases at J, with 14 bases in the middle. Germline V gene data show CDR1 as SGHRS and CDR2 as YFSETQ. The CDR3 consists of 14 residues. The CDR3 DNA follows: TGCGCCAGCAGCTCCCACCCAGGGACGTACGAGCAGTACTTC. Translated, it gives CASSSHPGTYEQYF.

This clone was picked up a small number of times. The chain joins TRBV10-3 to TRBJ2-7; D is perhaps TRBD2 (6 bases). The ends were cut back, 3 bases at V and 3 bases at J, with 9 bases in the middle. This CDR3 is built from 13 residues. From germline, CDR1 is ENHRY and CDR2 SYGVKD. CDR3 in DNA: TGTGCCATCAGTGATGGAGGGTACTACGAGCAGTACTTC. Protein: CAISDGGYYEQYF.

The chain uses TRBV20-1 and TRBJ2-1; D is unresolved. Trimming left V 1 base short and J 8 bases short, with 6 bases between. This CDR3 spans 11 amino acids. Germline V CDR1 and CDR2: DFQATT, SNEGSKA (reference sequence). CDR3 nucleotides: TGCAGTGCTAGAGGGTACCATGAGCAGTTCTTC. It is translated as CSARGYHEQFF.